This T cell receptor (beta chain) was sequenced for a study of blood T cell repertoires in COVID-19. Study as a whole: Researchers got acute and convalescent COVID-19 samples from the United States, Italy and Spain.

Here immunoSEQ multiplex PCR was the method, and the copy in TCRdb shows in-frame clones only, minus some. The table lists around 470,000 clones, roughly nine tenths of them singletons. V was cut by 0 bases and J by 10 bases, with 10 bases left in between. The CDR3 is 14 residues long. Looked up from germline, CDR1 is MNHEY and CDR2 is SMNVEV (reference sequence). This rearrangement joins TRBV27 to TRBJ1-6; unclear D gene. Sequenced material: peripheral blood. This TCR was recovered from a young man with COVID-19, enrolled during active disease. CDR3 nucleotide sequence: TGTGCCAGCAGTTTATCCGGGGTCGGCTCACCCCTCCACTTT. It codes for CASSLSGVGSPLHF.